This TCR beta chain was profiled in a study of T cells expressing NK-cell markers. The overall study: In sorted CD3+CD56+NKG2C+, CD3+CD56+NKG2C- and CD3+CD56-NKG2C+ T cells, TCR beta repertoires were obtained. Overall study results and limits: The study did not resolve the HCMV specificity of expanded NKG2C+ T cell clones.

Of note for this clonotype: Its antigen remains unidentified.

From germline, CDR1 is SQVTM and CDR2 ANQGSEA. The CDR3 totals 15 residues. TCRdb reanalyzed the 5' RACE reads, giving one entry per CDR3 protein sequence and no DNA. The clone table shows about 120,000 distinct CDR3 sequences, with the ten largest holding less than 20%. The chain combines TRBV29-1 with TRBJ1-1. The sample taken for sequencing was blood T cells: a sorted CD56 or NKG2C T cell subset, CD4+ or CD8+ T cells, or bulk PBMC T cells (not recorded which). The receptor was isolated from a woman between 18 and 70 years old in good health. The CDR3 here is CSVGLGDYFNTEAFF.